This is a list of T cell receptor beta chains from one sample in a study of blood T cell repertoires in COVID-19. The data were produced by immunoSEQ multiplex PCR, yet TCRdb's version contains in-frame clones alone and is incomplete. The top ten hold roughly 3.8% of the sample, which has 100,000 to 120,000 clones, 76% seen once. The sample taken for sequencing was peripheral blood. The receptors stem from an elderly woman with acute or convalescent COVID-19. Each CDR3 is given with its conserved first and last residue. Fields, in order: CDR3 length, J gene, D gene, clone size, V gene, CDR3 protein, CDR3 DNA. The D gene is left open where the match is weak. Some rows have no size entry. The others give once, few or many, or a class for an expanded clone.

15	TRBJ1-5	TRBD1	NA	TRBV5-6	CASSLGQGKGQPQHF	TGTGCCAGCAGCTTGGGACAGGGGAAAGGACAGCCCCAGCATTTT
13	TRBJ2-1	NA	few	TRBV11-2	CASSSTLGTEQFF	TGTGCCAGCAGCTCGACCTTAGGGACAGAGCAGTTCTTC
13	TRBJ1-1	NA	NA	TRBV19	CASQTVMNTEAFF	TGTGCCAGCCAAACGGTTATGAACACTGAAGCTTTCTTT
14	TRBJ2-4	NA	NA	TRBV19	CASSRDFAKNIQYF	TGTGCCAGTAGCCGGGACTTCGCCAAAAACATTCAGTACTTC
13	TRBJ2-5	NA	NA	TRBV30	CAWIGQRQETQYF	TGTGCCTGGATAGGCCAGCGACAAGAGACCCAGTACTTC
14	TRBJ2-7	NA	NA	TRBV5-1	CASSLDGSTYEQYF	TGCGCCAGCAGCTTGGACGGGTCGACCTACGAGCAGTACTTC
15	TRBJ2-7	NA	NA	TRBV27	CASSNAAGWTYEQYF	TGTGCCAGCAGCAACGCGGCGGGGTGGACCTACGAGCAGTACTTC
15	TRBJ1-1	NA	NA	TRBV5-1	CASSLVGDINTEAFF	TGCGCCAGCAGCTTGGTCGGGGACATTAACACTGAAGCTTTCTTT
16	TRBJ1-3	NA	once	TRBV28	CASSLVPESWGNTIYF	TGTGCCAGCAGTTTGGTGCCAGAAAGTTGGGGAAACACCATATATTTT
16	TRBJ2-3	TRBD2	NA	TRBV11-1	CASSLPWGAGVDTQYF	TGTGCCAGCAGCTTACCCTGGGGAGCGGGGGTAGATACGCAGTATTTT
18	TRBJ2-2	NA	NA	TRBV7-6	CASSSLVGGGGNTGELFF	TGTGCCAGCAGCTCCCTCGTTGGGGGCGGGGGGAACACCGGGGAGCTGTTTTTT
16	TRBJ2-3	TRBD2	NA	TRBV14	CASNQPGLGLSDTQYF	TGTGCCAGCAACCAACCGGGACTAGGGTTGTCAGATACGCAGTATTTT
18	TRBJ1-2	NA	NA	TRBV19	CASSIPRRGRGGFYGYTF	TGTGCCAGTAGTATACCCCGAAGGGGAAGGGGCGGTTTTTATGGCTACACCTTC
15	TRBJ2-1	TRBD2	NA	TRBV30	CAWSVLGGLYNEQFF	TGTGCCTGGAGTGTACTCGGGGGACTATACAATGAGCAGTTCTTC
14	TRBJ2-3	TRBD2	NA	TRBV5-1	CASSESGSLDTQYF	TGCGCCAGCAGTGAGAGCGGGAGCTTGGATACGCAGTATTTT
12	TRBJ1-1	NA	NA	TRBV28	CASSSFTGKAFF	TGTGCCAGCAGTTCCTTCACAGGGAAAGCTTTCTTT
12	TRBJ1-2	NA	NA	TRBV4-2	CASSQDLYGYTF	TGTGCCAGCAGCCAAGACCTGTATGGCTACACCTTC
14	TRBJ1-4	NA	NA	TRBV5-1	CASSPDRMYEKLFF	TGCGCCAGCAGTCCGGACAGAATGTATGAAAAACTGTTTTTT
13	TRBJ1-5	NA	NA	TRBV28	CAASGIAFQPQHF	TGTGCCGCGTCAGGGATAGCCTTCCAGCCCCAGCATTTT
16	TRBJ2-1	NA	NA	TRBV10-2	CASRGQRDLSYNEQFF	TGCGCCAGCAGAGGACAGCGGGACTTGTCCTACAATGAGCAGTTCTTC